The TCR beta chain under discussion was sequenced for a study of response to subunit inactivated influenza vaccine. The CDR3 runs to 14 residues. V lost 4 bases to trimming and J lost 3 bases; unmatched junction nucleotides: 3. The germline V gene encodes CDR1 LGHNA and CDR2 YNFKEQ. This clonotype has a count of ten or more. One entry per CDR3 protein results from TCRdb running MiXCR on the RT-PCR reads. The sample lists 280,000 or so distinct CDR3 sequences, less than 25% occurring once. This specimen was PBMCs from blood, taken less than 22 months after vaccination. The sequence came from a man aged 45-69 years who received an inactivated influenza vaccine. J is TRBJ1-2 and V is TRBV4-2; TRBD1 matches at 9 bases. Here the CDR3 DNA reads TGTGCCAGCAGCCGGACAGGGGACGACTATGGCTACACCTTC. Translated: CASSRTGDDYGYTF.